What follows is one TCR beta chain and its context. What it recognizes is unknown. Method: immunoSEQ multiplex PCR; TCRdb's copy keeps in-frame clones and lacks some. The table lists around 15,000 clones, 80% to 90% of them singletons. This CDR3 contains 15 residues. V lost 3 bases, J lost 0 bases, and 8 bases lay in between. In germline, CDR1 is SEHNR, CDR2 FQNEAQ (reference sequence). These data originate in a study of T cells in localized non-small cell lung cancer. Broader study findings: The study sequenced only one region of the tumor. As a result, intratumor heterogeneity could not be excluded and remains possible. Appearances in adjacent lung were noted for a median 57 of the top 100 tumor clones. Uninvolved nearby lung showed the greatest T cell clonality, exceeding that found in tumor.

The V gene is TRBV7-9, the J gene TRBJ1-4; D is unresolved. This material consisted of peripheral blood, taken before any cancer treatment. This receptor was taken from a male donor at least 60 years old with stage II squamous cell lung carcinoma. The CDR3 DNA reads as TGTGCCAGCAGCTTCCCCAGTACAACTAATGAAAAACTGTTTTTT. Translated, it gives CASSFPSTTNEKLFF.